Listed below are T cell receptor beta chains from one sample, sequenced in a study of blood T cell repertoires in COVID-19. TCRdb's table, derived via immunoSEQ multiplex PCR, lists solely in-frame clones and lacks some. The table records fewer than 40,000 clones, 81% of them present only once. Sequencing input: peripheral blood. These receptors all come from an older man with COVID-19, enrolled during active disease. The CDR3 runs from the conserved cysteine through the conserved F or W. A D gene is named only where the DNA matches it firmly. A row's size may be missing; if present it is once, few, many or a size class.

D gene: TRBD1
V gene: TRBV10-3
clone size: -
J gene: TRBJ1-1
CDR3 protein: CAISDSGQGNTEAFF
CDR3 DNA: TGTGCCATCAGTGATAGTGGACAGGGGAACACTGAAGCTTTCTTT

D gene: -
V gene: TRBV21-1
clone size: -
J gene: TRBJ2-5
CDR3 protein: CASSKVSGQGAKTQYF
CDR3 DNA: TGTGCCAGCAGCAAAGTTTCAGGACAGGGGGCCAAGACCCAGTACTTC

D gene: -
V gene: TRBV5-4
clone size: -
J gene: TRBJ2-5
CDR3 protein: CASSSTVGTQETQYF
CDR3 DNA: TGTGCCAGCAGTTCGACAGTGGGGACTCAAGAGACCCAGTACTTC

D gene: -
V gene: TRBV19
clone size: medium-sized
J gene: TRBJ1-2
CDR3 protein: CASSTNRVSDGYTF
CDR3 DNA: TGTGCCAGTAGTACCAACAGGGTTTCTGATGGCTACACCTTC

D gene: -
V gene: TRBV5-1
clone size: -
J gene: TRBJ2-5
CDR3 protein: CASSLAAGNQETQYF
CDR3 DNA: TGCGCCAGCAGCTTGGCCGCAGGGAACCAAGAGACCCAGTACTTC

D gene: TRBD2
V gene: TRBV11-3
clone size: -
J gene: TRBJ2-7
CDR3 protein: CASSSQGTTEQYF
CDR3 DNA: TGTGCCAGCAGCTCCCAAGGGACTACCGAGCAGTACTTC

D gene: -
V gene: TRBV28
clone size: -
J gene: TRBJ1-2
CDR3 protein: CASRRPVVYGYTF
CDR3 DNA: TGTGCCAGCAGGCGCCCGGTTGTCTATGGCTACACCTTC

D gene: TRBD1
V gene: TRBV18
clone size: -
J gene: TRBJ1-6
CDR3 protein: CASSPTGGDSPLHF
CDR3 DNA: TGTGCCAGCTCACCGACAGGGGGTGATTCACCCCTCCACTTT

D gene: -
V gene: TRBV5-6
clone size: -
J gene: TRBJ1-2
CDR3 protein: CASSSSVGADPNYGYTF
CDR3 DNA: TGTGCCAGCAGCTCCTCCGTGGGGGCAGACCCTAACTATGGCTACACCTTC

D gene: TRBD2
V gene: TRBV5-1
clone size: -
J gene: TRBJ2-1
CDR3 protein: CASSRGGRSSYNEQFF
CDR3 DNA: TGCGCCAGCAGCCGCGGGGGGCGGAGCTCCTACAATGAGCAGTTCTTC

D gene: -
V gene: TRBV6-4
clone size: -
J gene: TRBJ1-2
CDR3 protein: CASSESGFYGYTF
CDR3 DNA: TGTGCCAGCAGTGAGTCGGGGTTTTATGGCTACACCTTC

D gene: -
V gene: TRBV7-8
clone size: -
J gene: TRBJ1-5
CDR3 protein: CASSPGGGNSNQPQHF
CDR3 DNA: TGTGCCAGCAGCCCGGGCGGGGGTAATAGCAATCAGCCCCAGCATTTT

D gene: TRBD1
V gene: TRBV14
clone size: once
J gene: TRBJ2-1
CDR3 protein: CASSQDWDRNNEQFF
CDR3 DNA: TGTGCCAGCAGCCAAGATTGGGACAGGAACAATGAGCAGTTCTTC

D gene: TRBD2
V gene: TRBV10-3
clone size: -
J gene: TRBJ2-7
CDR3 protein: CAASGLGSYEQYF
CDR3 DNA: TGTGCCGCGTCGGGACTAGGCTCCTACGAGCAGTACTTC

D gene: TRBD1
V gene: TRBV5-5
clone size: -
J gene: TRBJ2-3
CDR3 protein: CASSRGGTGYTDTQYF
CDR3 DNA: TGTGCCAGCAGCCGGGGTGGGACAGGGTACACAGATACGCAGTATTTT

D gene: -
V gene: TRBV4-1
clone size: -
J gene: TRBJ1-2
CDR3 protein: CASSPTPGGWNGYTF
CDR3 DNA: TGCGCCAGCAGCCCTACCCCAGGAGGATGGAACGGCTACACCTTC

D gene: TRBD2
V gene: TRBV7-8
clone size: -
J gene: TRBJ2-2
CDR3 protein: CASSLWTSGRSGTGELFF
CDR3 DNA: TGTGCCAGCAGCCTATGGACTAGCGGGAGAAGTGGGACCGGGGAGCTGTTTTTT

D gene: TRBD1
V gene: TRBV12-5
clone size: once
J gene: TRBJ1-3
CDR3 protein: CASGLPPGGFSGNTIYF
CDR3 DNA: TGTGCTAGTGGTTTGCCCCCAGGGGGCTTCTCTGGAAACACCATATATTTT

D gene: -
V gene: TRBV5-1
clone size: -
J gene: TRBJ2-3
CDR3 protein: CASKPGQYTDTQYF
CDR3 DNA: TGCGCCAGCAAGCCCGGACAGTACACAGATACGCAGTATTTT

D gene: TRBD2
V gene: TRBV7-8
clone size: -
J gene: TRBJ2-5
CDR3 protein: CASSLGGLAGQETQYF
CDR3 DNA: TGTGCCAGCAGCTTAGGGGGACTAGCGGGCCAAGAGACCCAGTACTTC

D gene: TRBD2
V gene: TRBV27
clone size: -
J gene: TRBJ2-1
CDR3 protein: CASRTLGLAGVNEQFF
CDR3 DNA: TGTGCCAGCAGAACCTTGGGGCTAGCGGGAGTCAATGAGCAGTTCTTC

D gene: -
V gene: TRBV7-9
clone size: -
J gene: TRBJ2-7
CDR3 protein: CASSPSYEQYF
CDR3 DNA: TGTGCCAGCAGCCCCAGCTACGAGCAGTACTTC

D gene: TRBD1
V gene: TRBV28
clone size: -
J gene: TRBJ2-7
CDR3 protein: CASSSGQRPYEQYF
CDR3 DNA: TGTGCCAGCAGTTCGGGACAGCGCCCCTACGAGCAGTACTTC

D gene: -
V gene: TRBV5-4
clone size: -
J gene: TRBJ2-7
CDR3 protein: CASSWGRLAAYEQYF
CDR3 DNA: TGTGCCAGCAGCTGGGGGCGTCTAGCGGCCTACGAGCAGTACTTC

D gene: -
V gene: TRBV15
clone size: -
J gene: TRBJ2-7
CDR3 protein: CATSRGAETSYEQYF
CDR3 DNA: TGTGCCACCAGCAGGGGGGCAGAAACATCCTACGAGCAGTACTTC

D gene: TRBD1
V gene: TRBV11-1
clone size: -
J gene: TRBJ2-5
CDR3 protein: CASSRDRGGQETQYF
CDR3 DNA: TGTGCCAGCAGCCGGGACAGGGGGGGACAAGAGACCCAGTACTTC